The entry below gives a single T cell receptor (beta chain) sequence along with its context. Only in-frame clones appear in the TCRdb table, and some are missing; sequencing was by immunoSEQ multiplex PCR. The table records 78,000 or so clones, under 95% of them present only once. These data belong to a study of brain T cells in children with intractable seizures. This CDR3 comprises 14 residues. Trimming removed 7 bases from V and 4 bases from J, with 17 bases in between. The germline CDR1 and CDR2 sequences are SGHKS and YYEKEE (reference sequence). This chain connects TRBV5-5 to TRBJ1-2; maybe TRBD1 (5 bases). Here the sequenced sample was peripheral blood, taken at surgery. This TCR was sampled from a girl aged 2-10 years with Rasmussen encephalitis and intractable seizures. The CDR3 region has the DNA TGTGCCAGCGGCAGGGTTCATGAACTCTATGGCTACACCTTC. Translated: CASGRVHELYGYTF.